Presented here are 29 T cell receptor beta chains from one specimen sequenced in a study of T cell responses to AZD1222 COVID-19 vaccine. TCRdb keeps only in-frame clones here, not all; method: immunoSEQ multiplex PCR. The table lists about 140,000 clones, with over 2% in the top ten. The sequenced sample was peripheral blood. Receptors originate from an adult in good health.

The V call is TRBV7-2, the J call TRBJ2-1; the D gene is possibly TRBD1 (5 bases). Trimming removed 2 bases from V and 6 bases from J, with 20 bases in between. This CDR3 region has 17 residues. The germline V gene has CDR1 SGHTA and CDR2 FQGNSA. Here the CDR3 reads CASSLLGSPRQGNEQFF. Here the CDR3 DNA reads TGTGCCAGCAGCTTATTAGGCTCTCCCCGGCAGGGCAATGAGCAGTTCTTC.

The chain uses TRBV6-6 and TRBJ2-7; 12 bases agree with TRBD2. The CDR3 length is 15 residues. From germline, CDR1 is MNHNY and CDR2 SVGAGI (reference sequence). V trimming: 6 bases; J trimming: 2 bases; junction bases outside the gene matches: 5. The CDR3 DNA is TGTGCCAGCAGCCCCCGACTAGCGGGAGCCTACGAGCAGTACTTC. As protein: CASSPRLAGAYEQYF.

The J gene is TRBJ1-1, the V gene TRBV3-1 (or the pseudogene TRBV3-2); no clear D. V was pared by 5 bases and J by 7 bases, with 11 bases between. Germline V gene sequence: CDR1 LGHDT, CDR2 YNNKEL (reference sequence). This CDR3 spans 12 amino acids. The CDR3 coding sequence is TGTGCCAGCAGCGCACCGGGAGGTGAAGCTTTCTTT. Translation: CASSAPGGEAFF.

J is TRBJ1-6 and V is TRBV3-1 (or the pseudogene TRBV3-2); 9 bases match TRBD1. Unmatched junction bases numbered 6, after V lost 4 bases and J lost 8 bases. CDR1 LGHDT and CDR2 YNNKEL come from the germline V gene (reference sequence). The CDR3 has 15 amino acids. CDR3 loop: CASSLTGGNDSPLHF. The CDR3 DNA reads TGTGCCAGCAGCCTCACAGGGGGCAATGATTCACCCCTCCACTTT.

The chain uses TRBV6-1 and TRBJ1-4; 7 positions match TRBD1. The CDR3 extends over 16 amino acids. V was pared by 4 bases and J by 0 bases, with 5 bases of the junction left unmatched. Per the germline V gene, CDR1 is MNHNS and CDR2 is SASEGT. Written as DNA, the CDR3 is TGTGCCAGCAGTGTCGGGACAGTCACAACTAATGAAAAACTGTTTTTT. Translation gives CASSVGTVTTNEKLFF.

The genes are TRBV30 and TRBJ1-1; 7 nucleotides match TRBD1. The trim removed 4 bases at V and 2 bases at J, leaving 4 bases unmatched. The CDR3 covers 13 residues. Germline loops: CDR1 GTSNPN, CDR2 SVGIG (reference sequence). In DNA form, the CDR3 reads TGTGCCTGGACGGGACAGCTTAACACTGAAGCTTTCTTT. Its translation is CAWTGQLNTEAFF.

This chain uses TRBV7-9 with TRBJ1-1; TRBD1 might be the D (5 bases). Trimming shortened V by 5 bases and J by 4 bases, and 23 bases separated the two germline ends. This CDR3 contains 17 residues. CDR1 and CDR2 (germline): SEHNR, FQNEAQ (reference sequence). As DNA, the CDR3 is TGTGCCAGCAGCCCTAGGGAGAATAGGGGTAGAGGCACTGAAGCTTTCTTT. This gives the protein CASSPRENRGRGTEAFF.

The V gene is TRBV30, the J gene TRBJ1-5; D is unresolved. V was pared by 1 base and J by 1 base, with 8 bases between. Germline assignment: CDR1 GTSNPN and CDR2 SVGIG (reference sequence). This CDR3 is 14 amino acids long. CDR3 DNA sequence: TGTGCCTGGAGTGCGCAGGTGAGCAATCAGCCCCAGCATTTT. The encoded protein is CAWSAQVSNQPQHF.

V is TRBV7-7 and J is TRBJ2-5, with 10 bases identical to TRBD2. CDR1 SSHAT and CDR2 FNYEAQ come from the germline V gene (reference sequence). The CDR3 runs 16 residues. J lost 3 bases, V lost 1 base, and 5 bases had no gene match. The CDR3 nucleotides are TGTGCCAGCAGCTTAGGATTAGCGGGGGGTAAAGAGACCCAGTACTTC. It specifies CASSLGLAGGKETQYF.

The CDR3 DNA reads TGTGCCAGCAGCCAGGGAAACACCATATATTTT. Translating gives CASSQGNTIYF. The rearrangement joins TRBV5-6 to TRBJ1-3; unclear D gene. Germline V gene lookup returns CDR1 SGHDT and CDR2 YYEEEE. This CDR3 has 11 residues. Trimming pared 4 bases from V and 4 bases from J, leaving 3 bases between.

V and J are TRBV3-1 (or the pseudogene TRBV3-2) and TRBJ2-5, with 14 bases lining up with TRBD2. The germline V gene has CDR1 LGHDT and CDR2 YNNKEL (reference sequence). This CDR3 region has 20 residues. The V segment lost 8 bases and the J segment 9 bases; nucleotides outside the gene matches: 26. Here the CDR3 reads CASRPVPGLAGAGLPGAQYF. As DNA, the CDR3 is TGTGCCAGCCGACCCGTCCCGGGACTAGCGGGGGCGGGTCTCCCAGGGGCCCAGTACTTC.

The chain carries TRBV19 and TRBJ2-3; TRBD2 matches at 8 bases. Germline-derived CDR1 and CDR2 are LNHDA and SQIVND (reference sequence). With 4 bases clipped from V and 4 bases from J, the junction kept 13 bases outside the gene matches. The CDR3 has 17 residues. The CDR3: CASSTPGLVALPDTQYF. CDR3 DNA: TGTGCCAGTAGTACCCCGGGACTAGTAGCTTTACCAGATACGCAGTATTTT.

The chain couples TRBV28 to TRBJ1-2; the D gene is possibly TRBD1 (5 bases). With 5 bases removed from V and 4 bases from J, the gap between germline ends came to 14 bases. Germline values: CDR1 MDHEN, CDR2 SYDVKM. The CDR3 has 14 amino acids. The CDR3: CASSPGGNRYGYTF. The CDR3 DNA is TGTGCCAGCAGTCCGGGGGGGAATCGCTATGGCTACACCTTC.

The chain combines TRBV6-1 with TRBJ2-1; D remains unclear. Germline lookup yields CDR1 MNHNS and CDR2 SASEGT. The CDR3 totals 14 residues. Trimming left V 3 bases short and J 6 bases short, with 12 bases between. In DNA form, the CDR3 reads TGTGCCAGCAGTGATAGGGATATGGGCAATGAGCAGTTCTTC. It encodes CASSDRDMGNEQFF.

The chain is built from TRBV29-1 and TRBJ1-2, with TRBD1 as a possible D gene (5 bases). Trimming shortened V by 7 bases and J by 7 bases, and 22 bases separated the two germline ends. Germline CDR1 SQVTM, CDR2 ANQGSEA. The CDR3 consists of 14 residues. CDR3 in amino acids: CSARGVSTGPGYTF. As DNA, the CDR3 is TGCAGCGCCCGGGGCGTCTCTACCGGCCCTGGCTACACCTTC.

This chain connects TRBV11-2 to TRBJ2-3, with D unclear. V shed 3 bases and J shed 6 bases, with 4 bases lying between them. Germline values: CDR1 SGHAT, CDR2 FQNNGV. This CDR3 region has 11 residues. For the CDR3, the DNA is TGTGCCAGCAGCTTTGGGGATACGCAGTATTTT. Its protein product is CASSFGDTQYF.

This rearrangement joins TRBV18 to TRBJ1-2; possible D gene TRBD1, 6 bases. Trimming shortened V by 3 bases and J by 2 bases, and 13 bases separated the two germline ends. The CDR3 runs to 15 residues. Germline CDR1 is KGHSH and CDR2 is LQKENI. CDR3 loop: CASSPGAGANYGYTF. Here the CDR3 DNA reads TGTGCCAGCTCACCGGGCGCAGGGGCAAACTATGGCTACACCTTC.

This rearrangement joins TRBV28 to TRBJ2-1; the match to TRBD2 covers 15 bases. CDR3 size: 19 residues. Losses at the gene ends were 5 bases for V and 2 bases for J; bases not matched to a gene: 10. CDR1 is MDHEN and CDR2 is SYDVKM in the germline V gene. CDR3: CASSQTGLAGGLTYNEQFF. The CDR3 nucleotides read TGTGCCAGCAGTCAGACGGGACTAGCGGGGGGCCTAACCTACAATGAGCAGTTCTTC. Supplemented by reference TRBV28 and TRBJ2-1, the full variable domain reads DVKVTQSSRYLVKRTGEKVFLECVQDMDHENMFWYRQDPGLGLRLIYFSYDVKMKEKGDIPEGYSVSREKKERFSLILESASTNQTSMYLCASSQTGLAGGLTYNEQFFGPGTRLTVL.

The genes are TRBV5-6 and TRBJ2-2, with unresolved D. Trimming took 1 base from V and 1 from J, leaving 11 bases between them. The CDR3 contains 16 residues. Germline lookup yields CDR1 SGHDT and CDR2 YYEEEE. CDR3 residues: CASSLKPHRNTGELFF. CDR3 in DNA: TGTGCCAGCAGCTTGAAGCCCCACAGGAACACCGGGGAGCTGTTTTTT.

CDR3 residues: CASSSGGTDTQYF. The CDR3 nucleotides read TGTGCCAGCAGTTCTGGGGGCACAGATACGCAGTATTTT. The chain couples TRBV5-4 to TRBJ2-3; D not certain. The germline CDR1 and CDR2 sequences are SGHNT and YYREEE (reference sequence). V was pared by 5 bases and J by 1 base, with 8 bases between. The CDR3 loop spans 13 amino acids.

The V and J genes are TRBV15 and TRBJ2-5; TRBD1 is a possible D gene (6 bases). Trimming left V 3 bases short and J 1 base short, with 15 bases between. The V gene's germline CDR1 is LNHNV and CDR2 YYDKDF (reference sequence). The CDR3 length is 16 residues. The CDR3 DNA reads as TGTGCCACCAGCAGGGGGGATAGGGACACCCAAGAGACCCAGTACTTC. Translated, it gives CATSRGDRDTQETQYF.

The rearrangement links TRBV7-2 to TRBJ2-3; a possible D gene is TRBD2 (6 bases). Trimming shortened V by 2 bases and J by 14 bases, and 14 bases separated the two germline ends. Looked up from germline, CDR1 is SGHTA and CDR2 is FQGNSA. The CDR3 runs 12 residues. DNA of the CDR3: TGTGCCAGCAGCTTAAGTGCGGGACGGGGGTATTTT. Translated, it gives CASSLSAGRGYF.

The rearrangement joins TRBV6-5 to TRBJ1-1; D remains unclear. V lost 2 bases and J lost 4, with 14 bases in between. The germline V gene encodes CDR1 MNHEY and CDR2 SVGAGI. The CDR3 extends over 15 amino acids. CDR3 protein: CASSYLARFSTEAFF. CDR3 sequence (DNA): TGTGCCAGCAGTTACCTGGCAAGGTTTTCCACTGAAGCTTTCTTT.

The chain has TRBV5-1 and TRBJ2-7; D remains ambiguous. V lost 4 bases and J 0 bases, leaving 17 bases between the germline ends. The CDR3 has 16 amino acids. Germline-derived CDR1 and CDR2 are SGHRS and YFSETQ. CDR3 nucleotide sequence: TGCGCCAGCAGCATTTCGGACGCAAGGAGCTCCTACGAGCAGTACTTC. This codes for CASSISDARSSYEQYF.

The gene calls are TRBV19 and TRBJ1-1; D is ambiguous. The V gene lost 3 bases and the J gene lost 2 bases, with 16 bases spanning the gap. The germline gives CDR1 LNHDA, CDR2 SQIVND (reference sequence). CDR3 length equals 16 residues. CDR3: CASSIIRRGFNTEAFF. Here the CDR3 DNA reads TGTGCCAGTAGTATCATACGGAGAGGGTTTAACACTGAAGCTTTCTTT. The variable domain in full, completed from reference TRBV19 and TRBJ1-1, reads DGGITQSPKYLFRKEGQNVTLSCEQNLNHDAMYWYRQDPGQGLRLIYYSQIVNDFQKGDIAEGYSVSREKKESFPLTVTSAQKNPTAFYLCASSIIRRGFNTEAFFGQGTRLTVV.

The DNA for the CDR3 is TGTGCCACCTCCTTAGGGGAGACCCAGTACTTC. Protein sequence: CATSLGETQYF. The rearrangement uses TRBV6-5 and TRBJ2-5; D call uncertain. Looked up from germline, CDR1 is MNHEY and CDR2 is SVGAGI. Trimming took 10 bases from V and 5 from J, leaving 11 bases between them. This CDR3 spans 11 amino acids.

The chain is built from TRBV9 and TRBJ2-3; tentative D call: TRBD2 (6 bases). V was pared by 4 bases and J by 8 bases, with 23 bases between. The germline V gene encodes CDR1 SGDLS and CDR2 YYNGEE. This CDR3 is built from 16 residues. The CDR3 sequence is CASSLFSASWEVTQYF. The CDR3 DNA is TGTGCCAGCAGCCTTTTCTCGGCTAGCTGGGAGGTTACGCAGTATTTT.

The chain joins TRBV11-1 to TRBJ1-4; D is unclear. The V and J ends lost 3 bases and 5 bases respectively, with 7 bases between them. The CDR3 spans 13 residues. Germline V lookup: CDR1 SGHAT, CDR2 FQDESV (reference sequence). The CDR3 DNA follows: TGTGCCAGCAGCTTGCGGCAGAATGAAAAACTGTTTTTT. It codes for CASSLRQNEKLFF.

The CDR3 spells CASNRDGVSNQPQHF. DNA of the CDR3: TGTGCCAGCAATAGGGACGGAGTAAGCAATCAGCCCCAGCATTTT. The chain carries TRBV2 and TRBJ1-5; weak D call: TRBD1 (5 bases). CDR1 and CDR2 from the germline V gene are SNHLY and FYNNEI. Trimming removed 7 bases at V and 1 base at J, with 14 bases between. The CDR3 consists of 15 residues.